A selection of T cell receptor beta chains follows, all from one sample in a study of blood T cells in healthy people across ages. TCRdb used MiXCR to reprocess the 5' RACE reads, holding one entry per CDR3 protein. The sample consists of about 800,000 distinct CDR3 sequences, roughly 46% of them appearing once. The sample consisted of blood. The origin of the receptors is a man older than 75 in good health. CDR3s include the opening cysteine and the closing phenylalanine or tryptophan. D genes are given only for firm matches. Only some rows state a clone size, as once, few, many or a class for expanded clones.

j_gene	d_gene	abundance	v_gene	CDR3aa	CDR3nt
TRBJ2-5	TRBD2	few	TRBV4-1	CASSLGLAGGLENEQYF	TGCGCCAGCAGCCTGGGACTAGCGGGAGGGTTGGAGAATGAGCAGTACTTC
TRBJ2-4	-	-	TRBV20-1	CSARRSGDILGQYF	TGCAGTGCTAGGCGTAGCGGAGATATCTTAGGGCAGTACTTC
TRBJ2-1	-	-	TRBV12-3/TRBV12-4	CASNGAGATNEQFF	TGTGCCAGCAACGGGGCCGGAGCTACCAATGAGCAGTTCTTC
TRBJ2-5	-	few	TRBV15	CATADGGQYQETQYF	TGTGCCACCGCCGACGGCGGACAGTACCAAGAGACCCAGTACTTC
TRBJ2-7	-	once	TRBV20-1	CSAPDYTYEQYF	TGCAGTGCCCCGGACTACACCTACGAGCAGTACTTC
TRBJ2-5	-	-	TRBV12-3/TRBV12-4	CASSSLAQETQYF	TGTGCCAGCAGTAGCTTGGCACAAGAGACCCAGTACTTC
TRBJ1-1	-	few	TRBV4-1	CASSQTDPPRGAFF	TGCGCCAGCAGCCAAACGGATCCCCCGAGGGGAGCTTTCTTT
TRBJ2-1	-	few	TRBV27	CASSLRSSYPRGASERYNEQFF	TGTGCCAGCAGTTTACGATCGAGTTACCCACGGGGAGCTAGCGAGAGGTACAATGAGCAGTTCTTC
TRBJ2-3	TRBD2	-	TRBV20-1	CSARDRLAGFTDTQYF	TGCAGTGCTAGAGATCGACTAGCGGGCTTCACAGATACGCAGTATTTT
TRBJ2-1	-	-	TRBV11-2	CASSLNPATDEQFF	TGTGCCAGCAGCTTAAACCCGGCGACCGATGAGCAGTTCTTC
TRBJ2-7	-	-	TRBV14	CASSLGGGTGLPYEQYF	TGTGCCAGCAGCCTGGGCGGGGGCACGGGACTTCCCTACGAGCAGTACTTC
TRBJ2-1	-	-	TRBV24-1	CATSDSFYNEQFF	TGTGCCACCAGTGATTCTTTCTACAATGAGCAGTTCTTC
TRBJ2-2	-	-	TRBV20-1	CSAIAHNTGELFF	TGCAGTGCTATCGCCCACAACACCGGGGAGCTGTTTTTT
TRBJ2-3	TRBD2	-	TRBV5-1	CASSFWGGSTDTQYF	TGCGCCAGCAGCTTCTGGGGCGGGAGTACAGATACGCAGTATTTT
TRBJ2-7	-	-	TRBV4-3	CASSLGTGTPIYNEQYF	TGCGCCAGCAGCCTTGGAACCGGGACGCCGATTTACAATGAGCAGTACTTC
TRBJ2-3	-	-	TRBV20-1	CSASPDFEGSTDTQYF	TGCAGTGCTAGCCCAGACTTTGAGGGTAGCACAGATACGCAGTATTTT
TRBJ2-7	-	-	TRBV6-2/TRBV6-3	CASSNGRPYEQYF	TGTGCCAGCAGTAACGGACGGCCCTACGAGCAGTACTTC